This is a list of T cell receptor beta chains from one sample in a study of blood T cell repertoires in COVID-19. This table comes from immunoSEQ multiplex PCR, and its TCRdb copy is limited to in-frame clones, with some not included. The sample includes under 85,000 clones, about 83% seen only once; the top ten take 6.5% to 7.5%. Sequenced input: peripheral blood. Receptors were obtained from a man between 25 and 39 years old with COVID-19, enrolled during active disease. The CDR3 runs from the conserved cysteine through the conserved F or W. D genes are given only for firm matches. Not all rows give a size; the values are once, few, many and, for expanded clones, a class.

. TRBJ2-7 TRBD1 TRBV7-8 TGTGCCAGCAGCTTAGGACAGGGCCAACCGAGGGGACCTTTCTACGAGCAGTACTTC CASSLGQGQPRGPFYEQYF
few TRBJ2-1 TRBD2 TRBV19 TGTGCCAGTAGTATAGGATCCAGCGGGAGGGGATATGAGCAGTTCTTC CASSIGSSGRGYEQFF
. TRBJ1-5 TRBD1 TRBV9 TGTGCCAGCAGCGTAGGAACAGGGGGGAATCAGCCCCAGCATTTT CASSVGTGGNQPQHF
. TRBJ1-5 TRBD1 TRBV24-1 TGTGCCACCAGGGGTACAGGGGATAGCAATCAGCCCCAGCATTTT CATRGTGDSNQPQHF
. TRBJ2-7 . TRBV5-1 TGCGCCAGCAGCCCAACGGCCCAGGTCTACGAGCAGTACTTC CASSPTAQVYEQYF
. TRBJ1-5 . TRBV19 TGTGCCAGCTCCGAGTGGCGGAATAATCAGCCCCAGCATTTT CASSEWRNNQPQHF
. TRBJ1-2 . TRBV4-2 TGTGCCAGCAGCCAAGAGCGACGGGGGATTAACTATGGCTACACCTTC CASSQERRGINYGYTF
. TRBJ1-4 TRBD1 TRBV19 TGTGCCAGTAGTCTCCCGGGACAGGGGAATGAAAAACTGTTTTTT CASSLPGQGNEKLFF
. TRBJ2-5 . TRBV7-3 TGTGCCAGCAGTTCTAGCGTGCAAGAGACCCAGTACTTC CASSSSVQETQYF
. TRBJ1-1 TRBD1 TRBV19 TGTGCCAGTAGTACGGACAGGGCCACTGAAGCTTTCTTT CASSTDRATEAFF
. TRBJ1-1 . TRBV11-2 TGTGCCAGCAGCTTAAGCCCGGGGGACACTGAAGCTTTCTTT CASSLSPGDTEAFF
. TRBJ2-5 . TRBV2 TGTGCCAGCAGTCTACTAGAAGGAGAGACCCAGTACTTC CASSLLEGETQYF
. TRBJ1-1 TRBD1 TRBV10-3 TGTGCCACCGAGGGGACAGTTAACACTGAAGCTTTCTTT CATEGTVNTEAFF
few TRBJ1-4 . TRBV5-1 TGCGCCAGCAGCGCGATGCCTGCCGGAAAACTGTTTTTT CASSAMPAGKLFF
. TRBJ1-5 . TRBV28 TGTGCCAGCAGCCCTATTCGCCCCGAGTATAGCAATCAGCCCCAGCATTTT CASSPIRPEYSNQPQHF
. TRBJ1-4 . TRBV4-1 TGCGCCAGCAGCCTCCGGTGGGGAGGCGATGAAAAACTGTTTTTT CASSLRWGGDEKLFF
. TRBJ1-6 TRBD1 TRBV9 TGTGCCAGCAGCCAGGACAGGACCGCTTATAATTCACCCCTCCACTTT CASSQDRTAYNSPLHF
once TRBJ2-1 TRBD1 TRBV3-1/TRBV3-2 TGTGCCAGCAGGCCCGGGACAGGGAACTACAATGAGCAGTTCTTC CASRPGTGNYNEQFF
. TRBJ1-1 TRBD1 TRBV30 TGTGCCTGGGAGAGGGGGCGGAGGAACACTGAAGCTTTCTTT CAWERGRRNTEAFF
once TRBJ2-1 . TRBV9 TGTGCCAGCAAAGGGGAGGACTCCTACAATGAGCAGTTCTTC CASKGEDSYNEQFF
. TRBJ2-7 . TRBV10-3 TGTGCCATCGGGCCGGACTACGAGCAGTACTTC CAIGPDYEQYF
once TRBJ1-2 . TRBV28 TGTGCCAGCACCGCGGGAGGCAACTATGGCTACACCTTC CASTAGGNYGYTF
. TRBJ1-6 TRBD1 TRBV28 TGTGCCAGCAGTTCCCGACAGGGTTGGTCACCCCTCCACTTT CASSSRQGWSPLHF
. TRBJ1-1 TRBD1 TRBV6-5 TGTGCCAGCAGTTCCCGGGACAGGCGGTCCCAGTTT CASSSRDRRSQF
. TRBJ2-3 . TRBV29-1 TGCAGCGTTGAGGTGCCCCGAACTACAGATACGCAGTATTTT CSVEVPRTTDTQYF
once TRBJ2-7 TRBD2 TRBV6-5 TGTGCCAGCAGTTCGCCTAGCGGGACCTCCTACGAGCAGTACTTC CASSSPSGTSYEQYF
. TRBJ1-1 . TRBV30 TGTGCCTGGAGTGTGGGGGGACACACTGAAGCTTTCTTT CAWSVGGHTEAFF
. TRBJ2-1 TRBD2 TRBV18 TGTGCCAGCTCACCGAACCGACTAAGCGGGAGTGGCAATGAGCAGTTCTTC CASSPNRLSGSGNEQFF